This is a list of T cell receptor beta chains from one sample in a study of monozygotic twins with cystic fibrosis. Profiled with immunoSEQ multiplex PCR; TCRdb holds only in-frame clones, not every one. The data show about 20,000 clones, around 97% seen once. Material: blood. These receptors all stem from a woman aged 25-40 years with cystic fibrosis. Each CDR3 is given without its conserved first and last residue. The order of the fields is V gene, J gene, CDR3 protein.

v_call: TRBV5-1; j_call: TRBJ2-1; cdr3_aa: ASSLGRPNEQF
v_call: TRBV6-4; j_call: TRBJ1-1; cdr3_aa: ASSVESNTEAF
v_call: TRBV20-1; j_call: TRBJ1-1; cdr3_aa: SATGEIEAF
v_call: TRBV15; j_call: TRBJ1-1; cdr3_aa: ATREGGLDTEAF
v_call: TRBV7-9; j_call: TRBJ2-2; cdr3_aa: ARQGDTGELF
v_call: TRBV7-9; j_call: TRBJ1-5; cdr3_aa: ASSSGTGENQPQH
v_call: TRBV5-1; j_call: TRBJ2-7; cdr3_aa: ASKDGIAGTYEQY
v_call: TRBV14; j_call: TRBJ2-5; cdr3_aa: ASSQGIRPAGETQY
v_call: TRBV5-1; j_call: TRBJ1-6; cdr3_aa: ASSFAGTADYNSPLH
v_call: TRBV2; j_call: TRBJ2-7; cdr3_aa: ASSGQGRSYEQY